This TCR beta chain was obtained from a study of Tregs in tolerant kidney transplant recipients. Trimming at V came to 3 bases and at J to 0 bases, leaving 9 bases not matched to a gene. This CDR3 is 18 amino acids long. CDR1 KGHSH and CDR2 LQKENI come from the germline V gene. Assay: immunoSEQ multiplex PCR; the TCRdb copy retains only in-frame clones and omits some. The profile shows 40,000 to 50,000 clones, 91% of them singletons. Sequencing used Tregs from blood. The V gene is TRBV18, the J gene TRBJ2-1, with 9 bases matching TRBD1. The TCR originated in a human donor in good health. The CDR3 reads CASSPLQGALASYNEQFF. CDR3 in DNA: TGTGCCAGCTCACCTCTACAGGGGGCGCTGGCCTCCTACAATGAGCAGTTCTTC.